This T cell receptor beta chain came from a study of blood T cell repertoires in COVID-19. Study details: Samples came from the United States, Italy and Spain, spanning acute and convalescent COVID-19.

With 4 bases removed from V and 7 bases from J, the gap between germline ends came to 13 bases. The CDR3 spans 12 residues. Germline assignment: CDR1 GTSNPN and CDR2 SVGIG (reference sequence). The authors' processing: It was from reference gene primer amplification that nucleated cell counts were estimated. Produced via immunoSEQ multiplex PCR; TCRdb's table is partial and in-frame only. That table supplies the V and J calls and clone size; D and trimming were determined from the DNA. The top ten hold about 3.4% of the sample, which has under 250,000 clones, over 75% seen once. The chain couples TRBV30 to TRBJ1-2, with TRBD1 as a possible D gene (5 bases). Source material: PBMCs or T cells enriched from blood (not recorded which). This TCR derives from a middle-aged woman who had been exposed to COVID-19. Here the CDR3 DNA reads TGTGCCTGGACAGGGTCGGGAGGTGGCTACACCTTC. It is translated as CAWTGSGGGYTF.